The clone carrying this T cell receptor (beta chain) has a handful of counts. The record originates from a study of shared clonotypes between healthy human individuals. The CDR3 loop spans 12 amino acids. Germline-derived CDR1 and CDR2 are LNHDA and SQIVND (reference sequence). Trimming took 3 bases from V and 6 from J, leaving 7 bases between them. Libraries were prepared by immunoSEQ multiplex PCR; TCRdb keeps only in-frame clonotypes and omits some of them. The sample lists some 1.4 million clones, roughly 97% occurring once. Sequencing was performed on naive CD4+ T cells sorted from blood. Sample subset: CD45RA+ positively selected. This clonotype was obtained from a man aged 25 to 45 in good health. The chain is built from TRBV19 and TRBJ2-3, with no clear D. CDR3 loop: CASSIHPDTQYF. CDR3 bases: TGTGCCAGTAGTATCCACCCCGATACGCAGTATTTT.